Listed below are T cell receptor beta chains from one sample, sequenced in a study of T cells in Graves' hyperthyroidism and ophthalmopathy. TCRdb redid the calling of the multiplex PCR reads with MiXCR, one entry per CDR3 protein. The table has some 24,000 distinct CDR3 sequences, under 55% seen once. Sample: blood. Receptors originate from a woman aged 40 to 49 with Graves' hyperthyroidism that later progressed to Graves' ophthalmopathy. Both conserved end residues are part of each CDR3. The D gene is left open where the match is weak. Rows give clone size only sometimes, using once, few, many, or a class for an expanded clone.

TRBJ1-1 | few | . | TRBV14 | . | CASSFYICSPLGGSNTEAFF
TRBJ2-5 | . | . | TRBV7-8 | TGTGCCAGCAGCTTAGGAAGGTACCAAGAGACCCAGTACTTC | CASSLGRYQETQYF
TRBJ1-5 | many | . | TRBV6-1 | TGTGCCAGCAGTGAAGGGGGGGAGGCCCAGCCCCAGCATTTT | CASSEGGEAQPQHF
TRBJ2-7 | many | TRBD2 | TRBV12-3/TRBV12-4 | TGTGCCAGCAGCCCTAGCGGGCAAGCCTACGAGCAGTACTTC | CASSPSGQAYEQYF
TRBJ2-1 | medium-sized | . | TRBV10-3 | TGTGCCATCTCGGCGGGGATGATATACAATGAGCAGTTCTTC | CAISAGMIYNEQFF
TRBJ2-7 | . | TRBD2 | TRBV6-5 | TGTGCCAGCAGTCCCTGGACTAGCGGGAACGAGCAGTACTTC | CASSPWTSGNEQYF
TRBJ2-7 | . | . | TRBV7-8 | TGTGCCAGCAGCCCAATGGTGGACATTTGGCACGAGCAGTACTTC | CASSPMVDIWHEQYF
TRBJ2-3 | medium-sized | . | TRBV20-1 | TGCAGTGTCATCCCCGGAGGTACGCAGTATTTT | CSVIPGGTQYF
TRBJ2-7 | many | TRBD2 | TRBV6-1 | TGTGCCAGCAGTGATTCGAGCGGGAGTTTGTCCTACGAGCAGTACTTC | CASSDSSGSLSYEQYF
TRBJ2-1 | medium-sized | . | TRBV7-2 | TGTGCCAGCAGCTTAGCCGGCTATGAGCAGTTCTTC | CASSLAGYEQFF
TRBJ2-7 | many | TRBD1 | TRBV6-6 | TGTGCCAGCAGAGAGGGACAGGGAAACTACGAGCAGTACTTC | CASREGQGNYEQYF
TRBJ2-3 | . | TRBD1 | TRBV20-1 | TGCAGTGGGAGGACAGGTACGCAGTATTTT | CSGRTGTQYF
TRBJ1-1 | medium-sized | . | TRBV20-1 | TGCAGTGCCCCGAGACCCCTCGGCGGCACTGAAGCTTTCTTT | CSAPRPLGGTEAFF
TRBJ1-5 | many | . | TRBV5-1 | TGCGCCAGCAGCTTGGAAGGGATCTACGAGCATTTT | CASSLEGIYEHF
TRBJ1-3 | . | TRBD1 | TRBV7-2 | TGTGCCAGCAGCCGTCCCGGGACAGGGGCCCTGGCCGGAAACACCATATATTTT | CASSRPGTGALAGNTIYF
TRBJ2-2 | many | . | TRBV3-1 | TGTGCCAGCAGCCAGGGAGGGACATTCGGGGAGCTGTTTTTT | CASSQGGTFGELFF
TRBJ2-1 | . | . | TRBV5-1 | TGCGCCAGCAGCTCTAGTTTGGGTAATGAGCAGTTCTTC | CASSSSLGNEQFF
TRBJ2-3 | many | TRBD2 | TRBV4-1 | TGCGCCAGCAGTCGCCCCGGGGGGGCCACCATTTTT | CASSRPGGATIF